This T cell receptor (beta chain) was observed in a study of OX40 agonist ivuxolimab in advanced cancers. Study background: The group had a mean age of approximately 60 years, ranged from about 23 to 85, and was roughly 80% male. In three patients, partial responses were observed, one with hepatocellular carcinoma and two with cutaneous melanoma.

Any history of autoimmune disease or systemic immunosuppression disqualified patients. Cycle 7 day 1, cycle 4 day 1, and baseline were the timepoints at which blood was sampled. Unmatched junction bases numbered 6, after V lost 5 bases and J lost 2 bases. Germline assignment: CDR1 SGHNT and CDR2 YENEEA. The CDR3 is made up of 16 amino acids. Assay used: immunoSEQ multiplex PCR; TCRdb lists only in-frame clones, some missing. Altogether 42,000 or so clones are present, roughly four fifths being singletons, with the ten largest covering roughly 2.5%. The specimen was CD4+ or CD8+ T cells sorted from blood, collected in a trial of the OX40 agonist ivuxolimab. The TCR sequence derives from an adult with an advanced solid tumor such as melanoma, head and neck, liver or kidney cancer. V and J are TRBV11-3 and TRBJ2-2; 9 bases match TRBD2. In nucleotides, the CDR3 is TGTGCCAGCAGCCTCTTTAGCGGGAGTAACACCGGGGAGCTGTTTTTT. Protein sequence: CASSLFSGSNTGELFF.